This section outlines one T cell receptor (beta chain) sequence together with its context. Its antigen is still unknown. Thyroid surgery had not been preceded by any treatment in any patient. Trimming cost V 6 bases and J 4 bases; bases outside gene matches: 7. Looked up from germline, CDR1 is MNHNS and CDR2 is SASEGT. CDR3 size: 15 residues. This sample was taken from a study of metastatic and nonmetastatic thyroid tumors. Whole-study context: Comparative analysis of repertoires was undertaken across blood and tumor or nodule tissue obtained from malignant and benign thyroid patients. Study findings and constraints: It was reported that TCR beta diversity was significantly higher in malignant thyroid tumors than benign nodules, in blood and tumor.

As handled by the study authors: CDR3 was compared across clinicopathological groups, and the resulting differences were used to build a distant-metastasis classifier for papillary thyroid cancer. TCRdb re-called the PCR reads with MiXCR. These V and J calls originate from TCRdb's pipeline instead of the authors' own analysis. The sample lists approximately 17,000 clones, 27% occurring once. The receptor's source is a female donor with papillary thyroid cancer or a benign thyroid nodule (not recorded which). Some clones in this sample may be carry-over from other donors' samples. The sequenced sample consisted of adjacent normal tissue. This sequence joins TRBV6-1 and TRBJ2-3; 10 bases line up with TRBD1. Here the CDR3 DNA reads TGTGCCAGCAGCCTGACAGGGGGCAGCTCAGATACGCAGTATTTT. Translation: CASSLTGGSSDTQYF.